This T cell receptor beta chain is drawn from a study of cytomegalovirus exposure and HLA in healthy donors. Study information: Clustering assigned 81% of the approximately 400 genotyped donors to the Caucasian-associated ancestry cluster.

The donors (healthy individuals) were bone marrow donors. In nominal health when sampled, donors likely had unrecorded immune exposures nonetheless. The CDR3 loop spans 15 amino acids. Germline V gene sequence: CDR1 SGHTA, CDR2 FQGNSA. V lost 5 bases and J lost 2; bases outside the gene matches: 6. Primers for the PCR totalled 60 Vbeta and 13 Jbeta. Clones were read by immunoSEQ multiplex PCR, and TCRdb kept only the in-frame ones, dropping some. Here the sample spans about 150,000 clones, approximately 73% being singletons. The sequenced material came from PBMCs. The chain recombines TRBV7-2 with TRBJ1-3, with 7 bases aligning to TRBD1. The source of this sequence is a man aged 25-45 years in good health and CMV-seropositive. CDR3 sequence: CASSIQTGAGNTIYF. CDR3 DNA: TGTGCCAGCAGCATACAAACAGGGGCTGGAAACACCATATATTTT.